These T cell receptor beta chains were read from a single sample in a study of blood T cells in healthy people across ages. TCRdb re-called the 5' RACE reads through MiXCR, storing one row per CDR3 protein. The profile shows roughly 860,000 distinct CDR3 sequences, about 59% of them singletons. Sample: blood. Receptors were obtained from a man aged 30 to 39 in good health. CDR3s include the opening cysteine and the closing phenylalanine or tryptophan. Each record gives: D gene, clone size, V gene, J gene, CDR3 DNA, CDR3 protein. D genes are given only for firm matches. Clone size is given for some rows only: seen once, a few or many times, or a class if the clone is expanded.

TRBD1	-	TRBV4-3	TRBJ2-1	TGCGCCAGCAGCCAAGAGGGGGACAGGAGTAATGAGCAGTTCTTC	CASSQEGDRSNEQFF
-	-	TRBV6-6	TRBJ1-5	TGTGCCAGCAGGATTGGGGAACAGCCCCAGCATTTT	CASRIGEQPQHF
TRBD1	few	TRBV12-3/TRBV12-4	TRBJ2-5	TGTGCCAGCAGTTCGGAGATATGGACAGGGCCAGAGACCCAGTACTTC	CASSSEIWTGPETQYF
-	few	TRBV4-3	TRBJ2-1	TGCGCCAGCAGCCACAAAAAGGGACAACTACCCGAGCAGTTCTTC	CASSHKKGQLPEQFF
-	-	TRBV9	TRBJ2-3	TGTGCCAGCAGCGTAGTGGGTTGGAGCACAGATACGCAGTATTTT	CASSVVGWSTDTQYF
-	few	TRBV6-4	TRBJ2-1	TGTGCCAGCAGCGGCGGGGCCAACAATGAGCAGTTCTTC	CASSGGANNEQFF
-	few	TRBV28	TRBJ2-7	TGTGCCAGCATTTACGGGGGGACAAAACTACAGGAGCAGTACTTC	CASIYGGTKLQEQYF
TRBD1	-	TRBV5-6	TRBJ2-7	TGTGCCAGCAGCCTCAGGACAGGGCGCACCTACAATGAGCAGTACTTC	CASSLRTGRTYNEQYF
-	-	TRBV5-6	TRBJ2-1	TGTGCCAGCAGCTTGGGGGTTCAGGGCCCCAATGAGCAGTTCTTC	CASSLGVQGPNEQFF
-	-	TRBV29-1	TRBJ2-7	TGCAGCGTTGAAGATCTGGACGGGATAGGGAGAACCTACGAGCAGTACTTC	CSVEDLDGIGRTYEQYF
-	-	TRBV6-2/TRBV6-3	TRBJ2-7	TGTGCCAGCACGACTAGCTACGAGCAGTACTTC	CASTTSYEQYF
-	-	TRBV20-1	TRBJ2-5	TGCAGTGCTGGGGAACCCCTAGGGATACGAGAGACCCAGTACTTC	CSAGEPLGIRETQYF
-	-	TRBV5-5	TRBJ1-5	TGTGCCAGCAGCCTGGGGGGGGCGCGTCAGCCCCAGCATTTT	CASSLGGARQPQHF
TRBD2	few	TRBV20-1	TRBJ2-4	TGCAGTGCTAGCGGGGGGGGAGAGGGGATAGCCAAAAACATTCAGTACTTC	CSASGGGEGIAKNIQYF
-	-	TRBV13	TRBJ2-6	TGTGCCAGCAGCTTCGAGACAGCGGGGGCCAACGTCCTGACTTTC	CASSFETAGANVLTF
TRBD2	-	TRBV7-3	TRBJ2-3	TGTGCCAGCAGCCTTAGCGGGGGGGCCACAGATACGCAGTATTTT	CASSLSGGATDTQYF
TRBD1	-	TRBV10-3	TRBJ2-7	TGTGCCATCAGTGAGTCAATTGGGACAGCCGAGCAGTACTTC	CAISESIGTAEQYF
TRBD1	few	TRBV9	TRBJ2-1	TGTGCCAGCAGTACTCGGACAGGCAATGAGCAGTTCTTC	CASSTRTGNEQFF
TRBD2	few	TRBV9	TRBJ2-5	TGTGCCAGTAATACGGGGGGTAAGGAGGTGCAGTACTTC	CASNTGGKEVQYF
TRBD1	-	TRBV6-5	TRBJ1-2	TGTGCCAGCAATCCGACAGGGCTCACGAGATATGGCTACACCTTC	CASNPTGLTRYGYTF
TRBD2	-	TRBV7-8	TRBJ2-7	TGTGCCAGCAGCTTGTTTCAATCTGGGACTAAGATCTACGAGCAGTACTTC	CASSLFQSGTKIYEQYF
TRBD1	-	TRBV6-5	TRBJ1-1	TGTGCCAGCAGTTACTCAGCAGGGGGCTGGACTGAAGCTTTCTTT	CASSYSAGGWTEAFF
-	-	TRBV20-1	TRBJ1-1	TGCAGTGCTAGACTCGGGGGAGGAGAAACTGAAGCTTTCTTT	CSARLGGGETEAFF
-	-	TRBV12-3/TRBV12-4	TRBJ2-1	TGTGCCAGCAGTAAACTAGCATTCAATGAGCAGTTCTTC	CASSKLAFNEQFF
-	few	TRBV7-2	TRBJ2-2	TGTGCCAGCAGCCCGCACGGGCACACCGGGGAGCTGTTTTTT	CASSPHGHTGELFF
-	few	TRBV28	TRBJ2-1	TGTGCCAGCGGAACAACAGTGCAGAACAATGAGCAGTTCTTC	CASGTTVQNNEQFF
TRBD2	-	TRBV6-1	TRBJ2-3	TGTGCCAGCAGTGACAGGCGGGGGGTTTCCTATACGCAGTATTTT	CASSDRRGVSYTQYF
-	-	TRBV7-3	TRBJ1-1	TGTGCCAGCAGCCTGCTAAGCCCACTGAACACTGAAGCTTTCTTT	CASSLLSPLNTEAFF
-	-	TRBV5-1	TRBJ2-1	TGCGCCAGCAGCTTGGTAGGGTTAGGTAATGAGCAGTTCTTC	CASSLVGLGNEQFF
-	-	TRBV12-3/TRBV12-4	TRBJ1-2	TGCGCCAGCAGCTTGGGGGGGAATGGCTACACCTTC	CASSLGGNGYTF
TRBD2	-	TRBV7-2	TRBJ2-7	TGTGCCAGCAGCCTACAAGGACTAGCGGGAACCTACGAGCAGTACTTC	CASSLQGLAGTYEQYF
-	-	TRBV7-8	TRBJ1-6	TGTGCCAGCAGCTTACGGGGGGGCTTTAGCTCCTATAATTCACCCCTCCACTTT	CASSLRGGFSSYNSPLHF
-	once	TRBV24-1	TRBJ1-2	TGTGCCACCAGTGATGCCTCAGGGGACTATGGCTACACCTTC	CATSDASGDYGYTF